The subject of this entry is one T cell receptor (beta chain). Its specificity is unknown. The CDR3 spans 13 residues. The germline CDR1 and CDR2 sequences are SGHRS and YFSETQ. V lost 4 bases, J lost 10 bases, and 12 bases lay in between. The authors ran the assay at deep level. Assay: immunoSEQ multiplex PCR; the TCRdb copy retains only in-frame clones and omits some. The table has around 940,000 clones, approximately 76% seen once; the top ten hold about 1.5%. This record comes from a study of shared clonotypes between healthy human individuals. Turning to the study itself: There were three CD4 naive, three CD4 memory, two CD8 naive and one CD8 memory plates per donor. Study observations and caveats: Expectations were that clonotype sharing among donors would be affected by sequencing depth. Rarefaction revealed incomplete sorted-subset sequencing despite large depth.

The chain has TRBV5-1 and TRBJ1-6; D is perhaps TRBD1 (5 bases). Material for sequencing was memory CD4+ T cells sorted from blood. Documented subset: CD45RA-negative fraction. The origin of this receptor is a man aged 18 to 30 in good health. The CDR3: CASSGTSGSPLHF. Here the CDR3 DNA reads TGCGCCAGCAGCGGGACTTCGGGCTCACCCCTCCACTTT.